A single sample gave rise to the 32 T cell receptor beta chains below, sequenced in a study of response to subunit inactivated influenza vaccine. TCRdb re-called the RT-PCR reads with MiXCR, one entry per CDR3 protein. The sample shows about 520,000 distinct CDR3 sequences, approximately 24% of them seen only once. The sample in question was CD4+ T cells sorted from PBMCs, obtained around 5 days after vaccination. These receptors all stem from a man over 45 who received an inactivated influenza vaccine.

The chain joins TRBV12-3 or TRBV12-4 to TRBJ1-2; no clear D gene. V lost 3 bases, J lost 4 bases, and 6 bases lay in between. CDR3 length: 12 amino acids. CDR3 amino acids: CASSFDRYGYTF. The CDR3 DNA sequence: TGTGCCAGCAGTTTCGACCGCTATGGCTACACCTTC.

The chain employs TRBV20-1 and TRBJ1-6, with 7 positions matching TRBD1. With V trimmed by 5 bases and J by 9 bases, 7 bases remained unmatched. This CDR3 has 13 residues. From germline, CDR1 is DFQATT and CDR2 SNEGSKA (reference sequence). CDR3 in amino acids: CSALRQGGSPLHF. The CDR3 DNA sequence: TGCAGTGCTCTAAGACAGGGCGGTTCACCCCTCCACTTT.

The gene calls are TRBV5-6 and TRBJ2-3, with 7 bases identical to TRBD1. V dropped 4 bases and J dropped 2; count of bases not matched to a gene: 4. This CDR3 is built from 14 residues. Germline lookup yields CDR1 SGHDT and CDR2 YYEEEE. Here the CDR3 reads CASSHRGITDTQYF. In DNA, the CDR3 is TGTGCCAGCAGCCACAGGGGTATCACAGATACGCAGTATTTT.

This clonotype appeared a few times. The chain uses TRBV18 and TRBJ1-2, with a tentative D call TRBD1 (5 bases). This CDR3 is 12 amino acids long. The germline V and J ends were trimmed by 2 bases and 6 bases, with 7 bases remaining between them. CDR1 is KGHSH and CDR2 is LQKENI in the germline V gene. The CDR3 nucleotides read TGTGCCAGCTCACCATTCAGGGATGGCTACACCTTC. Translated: CASSPFRDGYTF.

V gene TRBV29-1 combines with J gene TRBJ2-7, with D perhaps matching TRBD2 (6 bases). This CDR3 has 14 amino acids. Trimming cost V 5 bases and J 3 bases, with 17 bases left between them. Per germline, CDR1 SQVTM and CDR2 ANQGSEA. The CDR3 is CSVFENGSGYEQYF. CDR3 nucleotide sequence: TGCAGCGTTTTTGAGAACGGGAGTGGCTACGAGCAGTACTTC.

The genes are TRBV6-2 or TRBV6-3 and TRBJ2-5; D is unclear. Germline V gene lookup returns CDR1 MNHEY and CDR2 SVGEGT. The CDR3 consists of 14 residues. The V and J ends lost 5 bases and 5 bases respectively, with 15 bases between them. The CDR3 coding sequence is TGTGCCAGCAGTCGACCGGCAAGCCTGGAGACCCAGTACTTC. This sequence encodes CASSRPASLETQYF.

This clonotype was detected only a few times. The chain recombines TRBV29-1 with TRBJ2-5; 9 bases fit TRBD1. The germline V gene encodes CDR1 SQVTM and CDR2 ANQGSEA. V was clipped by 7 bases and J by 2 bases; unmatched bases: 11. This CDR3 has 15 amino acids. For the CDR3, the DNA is TGCAGCGCAATTCCCCGGGACAGGGTGCAAGAGACCCAGTACTTC. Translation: CSAIPRDRVQETQYF.

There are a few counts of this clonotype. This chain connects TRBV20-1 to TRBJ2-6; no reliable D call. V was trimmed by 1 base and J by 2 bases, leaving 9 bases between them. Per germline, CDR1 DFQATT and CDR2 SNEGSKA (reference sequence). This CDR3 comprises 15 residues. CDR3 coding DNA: TGCAGTGCTAGAGTTTGGGTACCTGGGGCCAACGTCCTGACTTTC. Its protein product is CSARVWVPGANVLTF.

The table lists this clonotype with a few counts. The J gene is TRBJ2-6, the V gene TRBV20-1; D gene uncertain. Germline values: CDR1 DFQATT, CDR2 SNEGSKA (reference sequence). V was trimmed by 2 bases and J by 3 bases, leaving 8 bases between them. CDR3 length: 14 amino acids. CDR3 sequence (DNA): TGCAGTGCTAGATCCCGAATTGGGGCCAACGTCCTGACTTTC. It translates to CSARSRIGANVLTF.

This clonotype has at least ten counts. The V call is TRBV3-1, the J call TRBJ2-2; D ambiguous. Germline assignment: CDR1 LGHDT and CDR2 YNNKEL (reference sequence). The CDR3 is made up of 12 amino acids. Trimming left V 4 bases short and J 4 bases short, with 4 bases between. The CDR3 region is CASSRGTGELFF. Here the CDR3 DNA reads TGTGCCAGCAGCCGTGGCACCGGGGAGCTGTTTTTT.

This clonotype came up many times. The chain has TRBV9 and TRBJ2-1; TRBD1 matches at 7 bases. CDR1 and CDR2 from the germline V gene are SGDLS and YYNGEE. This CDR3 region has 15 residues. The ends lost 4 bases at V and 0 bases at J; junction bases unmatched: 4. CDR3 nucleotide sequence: TGTGCCAGCAGCCCACAGGGGAGCTCCTACAATGAGCAGTTCTTC. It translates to CASSPQGSSYNEQFF.

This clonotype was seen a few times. DNA of the CDR3: TGTGCCAGCAGCTACGGACTTAGGGATTCACCCCTCCACTTT. This codes for CASSYGLRDSPLHF. The V gene is TRBV7-9, the J gene TRBJ1-6, with D uncertain. The germline V and J ends were trimmed by 4 bases and 8 bases, with 12 bases remaining between them. The CDR3 totals 14 residues. The germline V gene has CDR1 SEHNR and CDR2 FQNEAQ (reference sequence).

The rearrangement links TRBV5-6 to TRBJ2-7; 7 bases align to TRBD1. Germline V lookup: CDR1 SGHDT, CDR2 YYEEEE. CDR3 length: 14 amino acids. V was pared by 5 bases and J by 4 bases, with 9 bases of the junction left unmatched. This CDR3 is CASRSTGEKYEQYF. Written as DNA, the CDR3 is TGTGCCAGCAGATCCACAGGGGAGAAGTACGAGCAGTACTTC.

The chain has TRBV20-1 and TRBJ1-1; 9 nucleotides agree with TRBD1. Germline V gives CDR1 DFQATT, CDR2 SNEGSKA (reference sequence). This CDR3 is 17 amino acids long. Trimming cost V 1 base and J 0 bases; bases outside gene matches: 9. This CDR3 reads CSARGTGVGLMNTEAFF. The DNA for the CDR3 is TGCAGTGCTAGAGGGACAGGGGTCGGCCTCATGAACACTGAAGCTTTCTTT.

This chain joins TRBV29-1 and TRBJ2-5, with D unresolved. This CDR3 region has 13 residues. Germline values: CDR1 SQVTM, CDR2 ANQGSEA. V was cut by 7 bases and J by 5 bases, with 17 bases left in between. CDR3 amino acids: CSANRGRAETQYF. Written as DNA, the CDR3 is TGCAGCGCTAACCGCGGAAGAGCGGAGACCCAGTACTTC.

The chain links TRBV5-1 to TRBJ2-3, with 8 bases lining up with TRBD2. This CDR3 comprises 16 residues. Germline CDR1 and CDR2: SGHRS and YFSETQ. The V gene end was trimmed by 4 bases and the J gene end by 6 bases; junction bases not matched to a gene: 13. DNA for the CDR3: TGCGCCAGCAGCCCTGGCGGTCGGGGGGGCGCGGATACGCAGTATTTT. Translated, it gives CASSPGGRGGADTQYF.

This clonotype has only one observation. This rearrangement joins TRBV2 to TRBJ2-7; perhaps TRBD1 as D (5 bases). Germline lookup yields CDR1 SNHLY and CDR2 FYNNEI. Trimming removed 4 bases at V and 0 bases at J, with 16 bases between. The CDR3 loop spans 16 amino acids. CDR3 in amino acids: CASSGPTVSFSYEQYF. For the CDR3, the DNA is TGTGCCAGCAGTGGGCCGACAGTGTCCTTCTCCTACGAGCAGTACTTC.

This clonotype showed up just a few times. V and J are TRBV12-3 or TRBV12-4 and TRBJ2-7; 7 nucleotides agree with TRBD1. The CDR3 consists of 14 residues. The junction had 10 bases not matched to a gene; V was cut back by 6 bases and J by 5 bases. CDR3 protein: CASSLGQASDEQYF. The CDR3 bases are TGTGCCAGCAGCCTCGGACAGGCCAGCGACGAGCAGTACTTC.

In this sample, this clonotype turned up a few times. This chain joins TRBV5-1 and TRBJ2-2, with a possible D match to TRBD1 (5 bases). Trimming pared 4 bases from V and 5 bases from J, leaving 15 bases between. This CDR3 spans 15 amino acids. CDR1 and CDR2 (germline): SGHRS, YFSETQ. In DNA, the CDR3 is TGCGCCAGCAGCACGACAGCCTCGGTGACCGGGGAGCTGTTTTTT. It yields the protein CASSTTASVTGELFF.

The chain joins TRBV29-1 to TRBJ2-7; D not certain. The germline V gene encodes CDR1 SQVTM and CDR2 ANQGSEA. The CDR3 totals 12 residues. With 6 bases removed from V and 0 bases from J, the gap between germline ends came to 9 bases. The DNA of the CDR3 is TGCAGCGTGATTGATGGCTCCTACGAGCAGTACTTC. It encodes CSVIDGSYEQYF.

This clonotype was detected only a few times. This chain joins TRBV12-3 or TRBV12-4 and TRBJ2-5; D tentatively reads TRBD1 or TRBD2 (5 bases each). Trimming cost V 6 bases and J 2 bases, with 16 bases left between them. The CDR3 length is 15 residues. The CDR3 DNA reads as TGTGCCAGCAGACCGGGACGGCGAACTCAAGAGACCCAGTACTTC. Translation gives CASRPGRRTQETQYF.

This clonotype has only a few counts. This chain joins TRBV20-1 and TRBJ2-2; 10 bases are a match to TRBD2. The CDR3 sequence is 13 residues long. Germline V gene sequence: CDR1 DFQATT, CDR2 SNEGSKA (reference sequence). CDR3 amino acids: CSGRLAGTGELFF. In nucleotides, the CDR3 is TGCTCTGGAAGACTAGCGGGCACCGGGGAGCTGTTTTTT.

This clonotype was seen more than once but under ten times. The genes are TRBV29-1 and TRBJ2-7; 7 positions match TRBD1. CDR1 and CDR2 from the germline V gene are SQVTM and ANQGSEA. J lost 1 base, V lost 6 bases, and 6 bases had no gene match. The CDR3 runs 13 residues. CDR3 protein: CSVLRGPSYEQYF. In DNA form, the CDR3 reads TGCAGCGTCCTGAGGGGGCCATCCTACGAGCAGTACTTC.

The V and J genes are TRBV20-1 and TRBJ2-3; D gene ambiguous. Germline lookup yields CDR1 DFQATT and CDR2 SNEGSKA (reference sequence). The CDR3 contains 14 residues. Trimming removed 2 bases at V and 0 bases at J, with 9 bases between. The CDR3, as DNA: TGCAGTGCTAGATCGTACTCTAGCACAGATACGCAGTATTTT. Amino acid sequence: CSARSYSSTDTQYF.

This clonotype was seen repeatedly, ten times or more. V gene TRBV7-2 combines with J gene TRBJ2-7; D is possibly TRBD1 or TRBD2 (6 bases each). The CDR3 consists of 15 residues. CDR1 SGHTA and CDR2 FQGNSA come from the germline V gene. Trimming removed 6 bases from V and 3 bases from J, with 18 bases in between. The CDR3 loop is CASSVVGGQYYEQYF. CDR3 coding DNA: TGTGCCAGCAGTGTCGTTGGGGGGCAGTACTACGAGCAGTACTTC.

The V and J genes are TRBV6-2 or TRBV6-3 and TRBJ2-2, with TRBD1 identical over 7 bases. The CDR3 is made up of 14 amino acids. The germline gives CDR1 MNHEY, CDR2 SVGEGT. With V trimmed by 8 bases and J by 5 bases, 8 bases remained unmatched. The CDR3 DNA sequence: TGTGCCAGCCGGTGGCAGGGGGTGACCGGGGAGCTGTTTTTT. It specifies CASRWQGVTGELFF.

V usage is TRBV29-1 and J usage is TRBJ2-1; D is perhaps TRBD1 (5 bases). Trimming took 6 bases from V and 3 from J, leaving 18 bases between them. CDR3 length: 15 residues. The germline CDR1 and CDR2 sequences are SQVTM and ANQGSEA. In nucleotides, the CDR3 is TGCAGCGTCGAGAGACAGTATATCAACTACAATGAGCAGTTCTTC. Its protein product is CSVERQYINYNEQFF.

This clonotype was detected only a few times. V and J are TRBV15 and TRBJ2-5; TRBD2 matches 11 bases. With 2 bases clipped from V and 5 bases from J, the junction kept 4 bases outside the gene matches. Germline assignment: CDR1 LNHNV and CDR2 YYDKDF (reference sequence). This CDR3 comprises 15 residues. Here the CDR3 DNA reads TGTGCCACCAGCAGACCCACTAGCGGGAGTGAGACCCAGTACTTC. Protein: CATSRPTSGSETQYF.

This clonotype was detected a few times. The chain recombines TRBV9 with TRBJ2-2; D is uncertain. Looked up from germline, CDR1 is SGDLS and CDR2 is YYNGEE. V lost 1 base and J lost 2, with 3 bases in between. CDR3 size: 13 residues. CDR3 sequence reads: CASSVINTGELFF. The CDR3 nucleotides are TGTGCCAGCAGCGTAATCAACACCGGGGAGCTGTTTTTT.

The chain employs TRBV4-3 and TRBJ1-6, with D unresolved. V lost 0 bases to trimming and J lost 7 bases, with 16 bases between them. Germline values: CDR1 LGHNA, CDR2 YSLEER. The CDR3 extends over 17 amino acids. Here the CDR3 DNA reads TGCGCCAGCAGCCAAGACTCGGGCAGAAGTCTGAATTCACCCCTCCACTTT. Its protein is CASSQDSGRSLNSPLHF.

The CDR3 loop reads CASHRTGSFSEQYF. The CDR3, as DNA: TGTGCCAGCCACCGGACAGGGTCTTTTAGCGAGCAGTACTTC. The chain uses TRBV6-2 or TRBV6-3 and TRBJ2-7; 8 nucleotides match TRBD1. This CDR3 region has 14 residues. The germline V gene has CDR1 MNHEY and CDR2 SVGEGT. V lost 8 bases, J lost 6 bases, and 12 bases stayed unmatched.

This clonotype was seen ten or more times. In DNA form, the CDR3 reads TGTGCCAGCAGCCACCGGGACCACACTAATGAAAAACTGTTTTTT. Translation gives CASSHRDHTNEKLFF. V and J are TRBV7-9 and TRBJ1-4; maybe TRBD1 (5 bases). This CDR3 contains 15 residues. Germline V CDR1 and CDR2: SEHNR, FQNEAQ (reference sequence). Trimming shortened V by 5 bases and J by 2 bases, and 12 bases separated the two germline ends.